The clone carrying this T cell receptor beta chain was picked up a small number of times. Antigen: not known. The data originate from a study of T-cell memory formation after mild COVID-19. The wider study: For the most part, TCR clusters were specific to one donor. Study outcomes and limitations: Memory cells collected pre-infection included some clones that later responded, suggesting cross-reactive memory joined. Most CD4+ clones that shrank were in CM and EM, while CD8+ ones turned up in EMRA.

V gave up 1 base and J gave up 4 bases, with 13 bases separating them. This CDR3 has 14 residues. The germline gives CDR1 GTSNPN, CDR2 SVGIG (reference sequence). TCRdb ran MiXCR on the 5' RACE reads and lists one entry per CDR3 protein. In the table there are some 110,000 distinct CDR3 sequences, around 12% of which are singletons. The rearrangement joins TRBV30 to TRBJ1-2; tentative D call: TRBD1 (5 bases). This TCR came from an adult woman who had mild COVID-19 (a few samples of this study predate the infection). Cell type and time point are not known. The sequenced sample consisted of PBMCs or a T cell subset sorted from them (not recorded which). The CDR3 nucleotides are TGTGCCTGGAGTGAGGACATGAACCGCTATGGCTACACCTTC. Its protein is CAWSEDMNRYGYTF. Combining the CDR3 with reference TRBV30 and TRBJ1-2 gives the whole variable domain SQTIHQWPATLVQPVGSPLSLECTVEGTSNPNLYWYRQAAGRGLQLLFYSVGIGQISSEVPQNLSASRPQDRQFILSSKKLLLSDSGFYLCAWSEDMNRYGYTFGSGTRLTVV.